A single sample is the source of the 15 T cell receptor beta chains below, sequenced in a study of response to subunit inactivated influenza vaccine. From the RT-PCR reads, TCRdb called clonotypes with MiXCR, one entry per CDR3 protein. This table holds about 500,000 distinct CDR3 sequences, approximately 15% found once. The specimen was CD4+ T cells sorted from PBMCs, collected about 23 months after vaccination. The receptors here all came from a man aged 45 to 75 who received an inactivated influenza vaccine.

The chain is built from TRBV6-2 or TRBV6-3 and TRBJ2-1; 8 bases fit TRBD2. CDR1 is MNHEY and CDR2 is SVGEGT in the germline V gene. The trim removed 2 bases at V and 4 bases at J, leaving 13 bases unmatched. This CDR3 is built from 18 residues. CDR3 region: CASSYLAGGGFRYNEQFF. Written as DNA, the CDR3 is TGTGCCAGCAGTTACCTGGCGGGGGGCGGCTTTCGATACAATGAGCAGTTCTTC.

J is TRBJ1-1 and V is TRBV5-1; D is undetermined. CDR3 size: 14 residues. V lost 2 bases and J 4 bases, leaving 12 bases between the germline ends. Germline lookup yields CDR1 SGHRS and CDR2 YFSETQ. The CDR3 bases are TGCGCCAGCAGCTTAGGTATTGCATCCACTGAAGCTTTCTTT. Its protein product is CASSLGIASTEAFF. The full variable domain, with the rest looked up from reference TRBV5-1 and TRBJ1-1, is KAGVTQTPRYLIKTRGQQVTLSCSPISGHRSVSWYQQTPGQGLQFLFEYFSETQRNKGNFPGRFSGRQFSNSRSEMNVSTLELGDSALYLCASSLGIASTEAFFGQGTRLTVV.

J is TRBJ2-7 and V is TRBV29-1, with 8 bases matching TRBD2. CDR3 length: 12 amino acids. The V and J ends lost 3 bases and 7 bases, in that order; junction bases with no gene match: 5. In germline, CDR1 is SQVTM, CDR2 ANQGSEA. As DNA, the CDR3 is TGCAGCGTTGAGTTCGGGACTAGAGAGCAGTACTTC. It is translated as CSVEFGTREQYF.

The chain couples TRBV12-3 or TRBV12-4 to TRBJ2-2; tentatively, D is TRBD1 or TRBD2 (6 bases each). Trimming stripped 6 bases from V and 4 bases from J, with 15 bases between. This CDR3 region has 15 residues. The CDR3 DNA reads TGTGCCAGCAGCCTGGGGGGCAGCCTCACCGGGGAGCTGTTTTTT. It is translated as CASSLGGSLTGELFF.

This clonotype showed up just a few times. This rearrangement joins TRBV7-2 to TRBJ2-7, with D uncertain. This CDR3 spans 13 amino acids. Germline lookup yields CDR1 SGHTA and CDR2 FQGNSA. V was trimmed by 2 bases and J by 1 base, leaving 6 bases between them. The CDR3 bases are TGTGCCAGCAGCTTATACAGTTCCTACGAGCAGTACTTC. Protein product: CASSLYSSYEQYF. The full variable domain, its missing parts supplied by reference TRBV7-2 and TRBJ2-7, is GAGVSQSPSNKVTEKGKDVELRCDPISGHTALYWYRQSLGQGLEFLIYFQGNSAPDKSGLPSDRFSAERTGGSVSTLTIQRTQQEDSAVYLCASSLYSSYEQYFGPGTRLTVT.

The chain is built from TRBV11-3 and TRBJ2-7; either TRBD1 or TRBD2 may supply D (5 bases each). The CDR3 covers 14 residues. Germline V gene sequence: CDR1 SGHNT, CDR2 YENEEA. V was clipped by 6 bases and J by 5 bases, with 17 bases between them. Here the CDR3 DNA reads TGTGCCAGCAGGCCCGGGGCCCTAGGGGACGAGCAGTACTTC. Translating gives CASRPGALGDEQYF.

This clonotype was counted between two and nine times. This rearrangement joins TRBV7-2 to TRBJ2-7, with 7 nucleotides matching TRBD2. With V trimmed by 5 bases and J by 2 bases, 6 bases remained unmatched. The germline CDR1 and CDR2 sequences are SGHTA and FQGNSA. The CDR3 has 14 residues. As DNA, the CDR3 is TGTGCCAGCAGCCACTGGGGACTAACCTACGAGCAGTACTTC. Translation: CASSHWGLTYEQYF.

This clonotype has ten or more counts. The V and J genes are TRBV5-1 and TRBJ2-5; D is perhaps TRBD1 (5 bases). The CDR3 covers 15 residues. The germline V gene has CDR1 SGHRS and CDR2 YFSETQ. V was clipped by 2 bases and J by 2 bases, with 13 bases between them. The CDR3 reads CASSLTIGAQETQYF. Here the CDR3 DNA reads TGCGCCAGCAGCTTAACAATAGGGGCTCAAGAGACCCAGTACTTC.

This clonotype was seen ten or more times. The gene calls are TRBV3-1 and TRBJ2-1; no firm D call. The CDR3 is 11 amino acids. CDR1 is LGHDT, CDR2 YNNKEL, per germline (reference sequence). The ends were cut back, 3 bases at V and 8 bases at J, with 5 bases in the middle. The DNA for the CDR3 is TGTGCCAGCAGCCAGGTCGATGAGCAGTTCTTC. The encoded protein is CASSQVDEQFF.

This clonotype was recorded a few times. The chain has TRBV25-1 and TRBJ1-1; the D gene is possibly TRBD1 (5 bases). The CDR3 consists of 13 residues. CDR1 is MGHDK and CDR2 is SYGVNS in the germline V gene. V was shortened by 1 base and J by 11 bases, with 14 bases between the two germline ends. Here the CDR3 reads CASSEFGGAGAFF. For the CDR3, the DNA is TGTGCCAGCAGTGAATTTGGAGGGGCGGGCGCTTTCTTT.

This clonotype was seen more than once but under ten times. The chain joins TRBV3-1 to TRBJ2-1, with 12 bases identical to TRBD2. With 4 bases clipped from V and 7 bases from J, the junction kept 8 bases outside the gene matches. Germline-derived CDR1 and CDR2 are LGHDT and YNNKEL (reference sequence). The CDR3 totals 16 residues. CDR3 residues: CASSPRLAGDSNEQFF. In nucleotides, the CDR3 is TGTGCCAGCAGCCCAAGACTAGCGGGAGATAGTAATGAGCAGTTCTTC.

This clonotype appeared a few times. The chain carries TRBV19 and TRBJ1-6; 9 positions match TRBD1. CDR3 size: 13 residues. The V gene's germline CDR1 is LNHDA and CDR2 SQIVND (reference sequence). J gave up 10 bases and V 6 bases, and 4 bases lay outside the gene matches. In DNA form, the CDR3 reads TGTGCCAGTAGACGGGACAGGGAATCACCCCTCCACTTT. This codes for CASRRDRESPLHF.

This clonotype has more than one count but fewer than ten. The CDR3 nucleotides are TGCGCCAGCAGCTTGGGGCAGATCAATCAGCCCCAGCATTTT. It encodes CASSLGQINQPQHF. This chain uses TRBV5-1 with TRBJ1-5; D is undetermined. Germline CDR1 reads SGHRS; CDR2 reads YFSETQ. This CDR3 comprises 14 residues. V was trimmed by 0 bases and J by 3 bases, leaving 7 bases between them.

This clonotype has only a few counts. V is TRBV9 and J is TRBJ2-7, with 8 bases that match TRBD1. CDR3 length: 14 residues. Germline V lookup: CDR1 SGDLS, CDR2 YYNGEE. V dropped 0 bases and J dropped 4; count of bases not matched to a gene: 3. The CDR3 protein is CASSVDRGSYEQYF. CDR3 nucleotides: TGTGCCAGCAGCGTAGACAGGGGGTCATACGAGCAGTACTTC.

This clonotype was found a few times. The V call is TRBV20-1, the J call TRBJ2-7; TRBD1 matches 9 bases. CDR3 length: 13 residues. The ends lost 7 bases at V and 4 bases at J; junction bases unmatched: 8. Germline CDR1 and CDR2: DFQATT and SNEGSKA (reference sequence). DNA for the CDR3: TGCAGTGTTCCGGGACAGGGTCCGTACGAGCAGTACTTC. Its translation is CSVPGQGPYEQYF.